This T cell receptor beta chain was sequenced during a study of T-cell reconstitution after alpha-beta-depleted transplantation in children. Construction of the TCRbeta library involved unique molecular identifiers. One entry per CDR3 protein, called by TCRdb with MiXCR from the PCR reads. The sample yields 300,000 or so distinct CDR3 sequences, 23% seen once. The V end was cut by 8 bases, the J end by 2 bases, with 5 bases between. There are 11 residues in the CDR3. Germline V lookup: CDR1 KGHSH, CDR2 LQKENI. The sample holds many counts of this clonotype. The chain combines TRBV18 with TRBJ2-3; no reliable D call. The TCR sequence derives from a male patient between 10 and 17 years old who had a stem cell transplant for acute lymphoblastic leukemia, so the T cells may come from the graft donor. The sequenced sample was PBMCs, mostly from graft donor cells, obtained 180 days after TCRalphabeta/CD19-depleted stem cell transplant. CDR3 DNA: TGTGCCAGCAGCCCCACAGATACGCAGTATTTT. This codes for CASSPTDTQYF.